This T cell receptor beta chain was captured in a study of circulating and synovial CD4+ cells in juvenile arthritis. This clone was counted once. What it binds is not known. Study results and limitations: Circulating pathogenic-like and bulk T cells looked alike by Vbeta family usage. CPL versus bulk CD4 samples: T cell genome counts differed by at least an order of magnitude. These repertoires were less diverse than bulk blood CD4 repertoires.

Germline V lookup: CDR1 SGHTA, CDR2 FQGNSA. The V gene end was trimmed by 6 bases and the J gene end by 7 bases; junction bases not matched to a gene: 14. The CDR3 is made up of 16 amino acids. TCRdb's table, derived via immunoSEQ multiplex PCR, lists solely in-frame clones and lacks some. The table shows about 33,000 clones, with about 95% occurring only once. The V and J genes are TRBV7-2 and TRBJ2-7; TRBD2 matches at 11 bases. The specimen was CD4+ T cells from blood. This TCR derives from a human donor with juvenile idiopathic arthritis. The CDR3 DNA sequence: TGTGCCAGCAGTCTCCCCAGGGGACTAGCGGCTGGTGAGCAGTACTTC. It translates to CASSLPRGLAAGEQYF.